These 30 T cell receptor beta chains were sequenced from one sample in a study of T cell responses to AZD1222 COVID-19 vaccine. Profiled with immunoSEQ multiplex PCR; TCRdb holds only in-frame clones, not every one. Of 75,000 to 100,000 clones listed, roughly 92% are singletons. This sample comprised peripheral blood, obtained on day 0 of AZD1222 vaccination. The receptors were gathered from an adult in good health.

This chain uses TRBV9 with TRBJ1-3; a possible D gene is TRBD1 (5 bases). The ends were cut back, 3 bases at V and 3 bases at J, with 16 bases in the middle. The germline gives CDR1 SGDLS, CDR2 YYNGEE. The CDR3 has 16 residues. The CDR3 nucleotides read TGTGCCAGCAGCGACGGAGCCAGGGTTTTTGGAAACACCATATATTTT. Its translation is CASSDGARVFGNTIYF.

The chain carries TRBV10-3 and TRBJ1-1; unclear D gene. The CDR3 runs to 15 residues. V lost 6 bases and J lost 3, with 17 bases in between. The germline CDR1 and CDR2 sequences are ENHRY and SYGVKD. The CDR3 DNA sequence: TGTGCCATCAGGGCCACTGGGGTGGCGGACACTGAAGCTTTCTTT. Protein product: CAIRATGVADTEAFF.

The gene calls are TRBV14 and TRBJ1-1; D gene unclear. CDR3 length equals 14 residues. The germline V gene has CDR1 SGHDN and CDR2 FVKESK. Trimming removed 6 bases at V and 2 bases at J, with 13 bases between. The CDR3 nucleotides read TGTGCCAGCAGAGATACCTCAGGAAACACTGAAGCTTTCTTT. It is translated as CASRDTSGNTEAFF.

This clone was seen once. This rearrangement joins TRBV3-1 (or the pseudogene TRBV3-2) to TRBJ1-6, with D maybe TRBD1 (6 bases). The CDR3 length is 17 residues. The V gene lost 4 bases and the J gene lost 4 bases, with 17 bases spanning the gap. Germline assignment: CDR1 LGHDT and CDR2 YNNKEL (reference sequence). The CDR3 coding sequence is TGTGCCAGCAGCCCCACAGGGATGGGGCGATATAATTCACCCCTCCACTTT. This gives the protein CASSPTGMGRYNSPLHF.

The chain links TRBV3-1 (or the pseudogene TRBV3-2) to TRBJ2-7; possibly TRBD2 for D (7 bases). Per the germline V gene, CDR1 is LGHDT and CDR2 is YNNKEL (reference sequence). This CDR3 is built from 12 residues. V lost 6 bases and J lost 5, with 11 bases in between. The CDR3: CASRGGAHEQYF. Here the CDR3 DNA reads TGTGCCAGCAGAGGGGGGGCCCACGAGCAGTACTTC.

The J gene is TRBJ2-1, the V gene TRBV14; TRBD2 matches at 12 bases. This CDR3 spans 16 amino acids. Looked up from germline, CDR1 is SGHDN and CDR2 is FVKESK. Trimming at V came to 4 bases and at J to 10 bases, leaving 11 bases not matched to a gene. CDR3 sequence reads: CASSLSGLAGGGEQFF. The CDR3 DNA follows: TGTGCCAGCAGCCTCAGCGGTCTAGCGGGAGGGGGAGAGCAGTTCTTC.

This chain uses TRBV18 with TRBJ1-4, with D possibly matching TRBD1 (5 bases). Looked up from germline, CDR1 is KGHSH and CDR2 is LQKENI. V was cut by 3 bases and J by 8 bases, with 13 bases left in between. CDR3 size: 14 residues. The CDR3 DNA sequence: TGTGCCAGCTCACCCGGGACTTCGAACGAAAAACTGTTTTTT. This sequence encodes CASSPGTSNEKLFF.

This clone was recorded a few times. The rearrangement links TRBV4-2 to TRBJ1-3; a possible D gene is TRBD1 (5 bases). The germline V gene has CDR1 LGHNA and CDR2 YNFKEQ. The CDR3 contains 15 residues. The ends were cut back, 3 bases at V and 0 bases at J, with 9 bases in the middle. CDR3 nucleotides: TGTGCCAGCAGCCAGGGGGGGGGCTCTGGAAACACCATATATTTT. Protein sequence: CASSQGGGSGNTIYF.

The chain combines TRBV19 with TRBJ2-5; TRBD1 matches 7 bases. This CDR3 has 12 residues. From germline, CDR1 is LNHDA and CDR2 SQIVND (reference sequence). CDR3 bases: TGTGTCAAGGACCAGGGGGAAGAGACCCAGTACTTC. This translates into CVKDQGEETQYF.

V and J are TRBV2 and TRBJ2-5, with a tentative D call TRBD2 (5 bases). V was cut by 7 bases and J by 4 bases, with 10 bases left in between. Germline V lookup: CDR1 SNHLY, CDR2 FYNNEI. The CDR3 runs to 12 residues. As DNA, the CDR3 is TGTGCCAGCAACCGGGGATTAGAGACCCAGTACTTC. It specifies CASNRGLETQYF.

The rearrangement joins TRBV28 to TRBJ1-6, with TRBD1 as a possible D gene (5 bases). Germline V lookup: CDR1 MDHEN, CDR2 SYDVKM. The CDR3 has 17 residues. Trimming cost V 5 bases and J 10 bases, with 24 bases left between them. Here the CDR3 reads CASSAGLGTARGSPLHF. CDR3 DNA: TGTGCCAGCAGTGCCGGACTCGGGACGGCGAGGGGATCACCCCTCCACTTT.

The J gene is TRBJ2-7, the V gene TRBV28; D is possibly TRBD1 (6 bases). CDR3 size: 12 residues. V lost 6 bases to trimming and J lost 4 bases, with 10 bases between them. Germline CDR1 and CDR2: MDHEN and SYDVKM. As DNA, the CDR3 is TGTGCCAGCAGCCGCAGGGGTTACGAGCAGTACTTC. This translates into CASSRRGYEQYF.

CDR3: CATSDGPNTEAFF. The CDR3, as DNA: TGTGCCACCAGTGATGGTCCGAACACTGAAGCTTTCTTT. The chain carries TRBV24-1 and TRBJ1-1; D not resolved. Germline values: CDR1 KGHDR, CDR2 SFDVKD. V dropped 3 bases and J dropped 1 base, with 5 bases sitting between them. This CDR3 has 13 amino acids.

V is TRBV14 and J is TRBJ2-1; 13 bases map to TRBD2. The V gene's germline CDR1 is SGHDN and CDR2 FVKESK. V was pared by 0 bases and J by 5 bases, with 7 bases of the junction left unmatched. This CDR3 has 18 amino acids. The CDR3 region is CASSQDRRLAGGNNEQFF. The CDR3 bases are TGTGCCAGCAGCCAAGACCGGAGACTAGCGGGGGGAAACAATGAGCAGTTCTTC. The whole variable domain, remainder taken from reference TRBV14 and TRBJ2-1, is EAGVTQFPSHSVIEKGQTVTLRCDPISGHDNLYWYRRVMGKEIKFLLHFVKESKQDESGMPNNRFLAERTGGTYSTLKVQPAELEDSGVYFCASSQDRRLAGGNNEQFFGPGTRLTVL.

The chain has TRBV19 and TRBJ2-7, with 9 nucleotides matching TRBD1. Trimming cost V 5 bases and J 2 bases; bases outside gene matches: 7. This CDR3 is 15 amino acids long. Germline V lookup: CDR1 LNHDA, CDR2 SQIVND (reference sequence). CDR3: CASSPPGQGPYEQYF. Written as DNA, the CDR3 is TGTGCCAGTAGTCCCCCGGGACAGGGCCCCTACGAGCAGTACTTC.

This chain links TRBV11-2 with TRBJ2-1; D gene unclear. The CDR3 extends over 14 amino acids. The germline gives CDR1 SGHAT, CDR2 FQNNGV. Trimming shortened V by 8 bases and J by 4 bases, and 15 bases separated the two germline ends. Written as DNA, the CDR3 is TGTGCCAGCTTCTCGCGTGGGGAATACAATGAGCAGTTCTTC. As protein: CASFSRGEYNEQFF.

Of note for this clone: The junction and the germline gene differ at one end; a read error may be behind it. In DNA, the CDR3 is TGTGCCAGCAGTGAAGATTTCAGTGTCCTACCGGCTTTT. This sequence encodes CASSEDFSVLPAF. This chain connects TRBV6-1 to TRBJ1-4; D ambiguous. In germline, CDR1 is MNHNS, CDR2 SASEGT. CDR3 length: 13 amino acids.

This chain joins TRBV30 and TRBJ2-1; possibly TRBD2 for D (6 bases). This CDR3 is built from 16 residues. V dropped 0 bases and J dropped 0 bases, with 12 bases sitting between them. Germline V gene lookup returns CDR1 GTSNPN and CDR2 SVGIG (reference sequence). The CDR3 is CAWSVWRGSSYNEQFF. The CDR3 DNA sequence: TGTGCCTGGAGTGTATGGCGGGGCAGCTCCTACAATGAGCAGTTCTTC. The full variable domain, with the rest looked up from reference TRBV30 and TRBJ2-1, is SQTIHQWPATLVQPVGSPLSLECTVEGTSNPNLYWYRQAAGRGLQLLFYSVGIGQISSEVPQNLSASRPQDRQFILSSKKLLLSDSGFYLCAWSVWRGSSYNEQFFGPGTRLTVL.

The sample holds one count of this clone. The DNA of the CDR3 is TGTGCCAGCAGCTTAGAGAATTCACCCCTCCACTTT. This sequence encodes CASSLENSPLHF. The V and J genes are TRBV5-5 and TRBJ1-6, with D unresolved. Trimming shortened V by 2 bases and J by 7 bases, and 4 bases separated the two germline ends. The CDR3 totals 12 residues. CDR1 and CDR2 (germline): SGHKS, YYEKEE (reference sequence).

The rearrangement joins TRBV5-1 to TRBJ2-7; 7 bases are a match to TRBD2. Unmatched junction bases numbered 5, after V lost 0 bases and J lost 5 bases. The germline gives CDR1 SGHRS, CDR2 YFSETQ. The CDR3 sequence is 14 residues long. The CDR3 loop reads CASSLGLADDEQYF. The DNA of the CDR3 is TGCGCCAGCAGCTTGGGACTAGCAGATGACGAGCAGTACTTC.

CDR3: CASSLVGSYGLNTGELFF. CDR3 in DNA: TGTGCCAGCAGCTTAGTGGGAAGTTATGGGTTAAACACCGGGGAGCTGTTTTTT. The chain links TRBV11-2 to TRBJ2-2; no definite D call. The length of the CDR3 is 18 residues. V lost 1 base and J 2 bases, leaving 17 bases between the germline ends. The germline V gene encodes CDR1 SGHAT and CDR2 FQNNGV.

The chain has TRBV12-5 and TRBJ1-1; D is possibly TRBD1 (5 bases). The CDR3 has 16 residues. Deletions cut 6 bases from V and 5 bases from J, with 22 bases between. Germline V lookup: CDR1 LGHNT, CDR2 FRNRAP. CDR3 DNA: TGTGCTAGTGGCCCTGAGTCAGGGAGGTTTTTGACTGAAGCTTTCTTT. Translation gives CASGPESGRFLTEAFF.

V is TRBV3-1 (or the pseudogene TRBV3-2) and J is TRBJ1-1, with D unclear. The CDR3 has 15 residues. Germline CDR1 and CDR2: LGHDT and YNNKEL (reference sequence). V lost 5 bases and J 0 bases, leaving 13 bases between the germline ends. Here the CDR3 DNA reads TGTGCCAGCAGCTCACCCGGGATCATGAACACTGAAGCTTTCTTT. Translation gives CASSSPGIMNTEAFF.

This clone was observed once. The V gene is TRBV7-6, the J gene TRBJ2-1; the D gene is possibly TRBD2 (6 bases). The CDR3 spans 16 residues. V lost 5 bases to trimming and J lost 6 bases, with 20 bases between them. Per the germline V gene, CDR1 is SGHVS and CDR2 is FNYEAQ. This CDR3 reads CASSPEASAGSNEQFF. The CDR3, as DNA: TGTGCCAGCAGCCCCGAGGCGTCAGCGGGCTCCAATGAGCAGTTCTTC.

V is TRBV30 and J is TRBJ2-3; no reliable D call. The CDR3 contains 12 residues. Germline V gene lookup returns CDR1 GTSNPN and CDR2 SVGIG (reference sequence). Trimming stripped 2 bases from V and 8 bases from J, with 11 bases between. CDR3 sequence reads: CAWSSGELTQYF. CDR3 nucleotides: TGTGCCTGGAGTTCCGGCGAGCTTACGCAGTATTTT.

The rearrangement uses TRBV4-1 and TRBJ1-4, with TRBD1 identical over 10 bases. CDR1 is MGHRA, CDR2 YSYEKL, per germline. The CDR3 has 14 residues. V lost 6 bases, J lost 7 bases, and 5 bases stayed unmatched. The CDR3 nucleotides are TGCGCCAGCAGAGGGACAGGGGTAGGTGAAAAACTGTTTTTT. This sequence encodes CASRGTGVGEKLFF.

This clone was detected a few times. A much larger clone lies one base from this, so it may be a read error. This sample includes further DNA sequences coding for the same CDR3. The chain recombines TRBV4-1 with TRBJ1-1; D gene unclear. Germline V lookup: CDR1 MGHRA, CDR2 YSYEKL. CDR3 length: 14 amino acids. V lost 0 bases and J 1 base, leaving 6 bases between the germline ends. Here the CDR3 DNA reads TGCGCCAGCAGCCAAGATGCTGGGAACACTGAAGCTTTCTTT. Translated, it gives CASSQDAGNTEAFF.

Only a few counts were recorded for this clone. V usage is TRBV28 and J usage is TRBJ2-3; 9 bases are shared with TRBD2. The V segment lost 7 bases and the J segment 2 bases; nucleotides outside the gene matches: 7. The length of the CDR3 is 15 residues. The V gene's germline CDR1 is MDHEN and CDR2 SYDVKM. CDR3 region: CASNGAGGNTDTQYF. In nucleotides, the CDR3 is TGTGCCAGCAACGGAGCGGGAGGTAACACAGATACGCAGTATTTT.

J is TRBJ1-1 and V is TRBV4-1; D might be TRBD1 (5 bases). Trimming removed 1 base from V and 4 bases from J, with 7 bases in between. CDR3 length: 13 amino acids. The germline V gene has CDR1 MGHRA and CDR2 YSYEKL. This CDR3 reads CASSQGGSTEAFF. For the CDR3, the DNA is TGCGCCAGCAGCCAAGGGGGCAGCACTGAAGCTTTCTTT.

The chain joins TRBV10-1 to TRBJ1-1, with 7 bases that match TRBD1. CDR1 and CDR2 from the germline V gene are WNHNN and SYGVQD (reference sequence). The CDR3 length is 16 residues. With 0 bases clipped from V and 1 base from J, the junction kept 5 bases outside the gene matches. CDR3 nucleotide sequence: TGCGCCAGCAGTGAGTCCCGACAGGGCGAGAACACTGAAGCTTTCTTT. Encoded protein: CASSESRQGENTEAFF.